The clone carrying this T cell receptor (beta chain) was counted a single time. Its target is not known. This entry comes from a study of human T cells and chemical hapten exposure. Study-level information: Mostly female patients had alopecia areata, totalis or universalis.

TCRdb ran MiXCR on the RACE reads and lists one entry per CDR3 protein. The data show about 180,000 distinct CDR3 sequences, around 30% seen once. As for time point: pre-sensitization, week 0. Documented treatment: therapeutic diphenylcyclopropenone sensitization with weekly scalp DPC. Regarding the study as a whole: Sensitizing with DPC caused no change in TCRs above 1 in 1000 frequency.

Germline V gives CDR1 MNHEY, CDR2 SVGEGT. The length of the CDR3 is 14 residues. Trimming shortened V by 7 bases and J by 2 bases, and 12 bases separated the two germline ends. This clonotype originated in a woman younger than 45 with alopecia areata. Some clones in this sample may be carry-over from other donors' samples. Sequencing was performed on whole blood, taken in connection with sensitization to the hapten diphenylcyclopropenone (DPC). The chain is built from TRBV6-2 or TRBV6-3 and TRBJ1-5; maybe TRBD1 (5 bases). The chain's CDR3 is CASTSRGGNQPQHF. The CDR3 DNA is TGTGCCAGCACCAGTCGGGGCGGCAATCAGCCCCAGCATTTT.